The entry that follows covers one TCR beta chain sequence. Its cognate antigen is unknown. This specimen comes from a study of vaccination effects on CD4 cells after COVID-19. At the level of the study: BNT162b2 vaccine or mRNA-1273 vaccine was given to participants in two doses. The researchers cultured around 2 million PBMC per well with about 10 IU/ml IL-2 and 8 to 10 ug/ml peptides.

Researchers isolated CD4+ T cells once approximately ten days of culture had elapsed. PCR confirmed that the person was infected with SARS-CoV-2 between March and December 2020. The table came from immunoSEQ multiplex PCR; TCRdb's copy has only in-frame clones and leaves some out. Of approximately 45,000 clones in the sample, 76% were seen once. CDR1 and CDR2 from the germline V gene are SNHLY and FYNNEI. This CDR3 spans 13 amino acids. V lost 1 base and J lost 9, with 10 bases in between. The TCR originated in a human donor who had a prior SARS-CoV-2 infection. Sequences were derived from CD4+ T cells from PBMCs cultured without peptide, sampled before COVID-19 vaccination. The chain joins TRBV2 to TRBJ1-5; D remains ambiguous. DNA of the CDR3: TGTGCCAGCAGTGAAGAACCGTCATTGCCCCAGCATTTT. Encoded protein: CASSEEPSLPQHF.